This record covers a single T cell receptor beta chain. These data come from a study of Ad26.COV2.S vaccination and SARS-CoV-2 variants. Generated by immunoSEQ multiplex PCR, the TCRdb table keeps only in-frame clones and is missing some. The table shows 450,000 to 550,000 clones, with about nine tenths occurring only once. The sample's treatment: about 20 received Ad26.COV2.S at low or high dose, single or two shots; 5 received placebo; per-sample allocation not given. Sampling took place 63 days after the first vaccine or placebo injection. Sequencing was performed on peripheral blood, taken in a trial of Ad26.COV2.S vaccine versus placebo. This TCR was sampled from a person between 18 and 65 years old who received the Ad26.COV2.S COVID-19 vaccine or a placebo.

CDR3 loop: CASTFTRGSYEQYF. Written as DNA, the CDR3 is TGTGCCAGCACCTTCACCAGGGGTTCCTACGAGCAGTACTTC. The rearrangement links TRBV28 to TRBJ2-7; D may be TRBD1 (6 bases). Trimming pared 7 bases from V and 1 base from J, leaving 14 bases between. The CDR3 covers 14 residues. The germline V gene has CDR1 MDHEN and CDR2 SYDVKM.